This T cell receptor (beta chain) was sequenced for a study of shared clonotypes between healthy human individuals (dated by TCRdb to the early 2020s). With regard to the full study: The cohort comprised a couple of women and three men aged 18 to 49 years. To estimate repertoire size and how much clonotypes are shared between individuals, the study performed deep sequencing of blood TCR repertoires from about five healthy adults. For each donor, CD4 naive and CD4 memory were each run on three plates, CD8 naive on two plates, and CD8 memory on one plate. Each donor's leukapheresis produced roughly between roughly 0.94 and 9.5 billion PBMCs. To increase sequencing depth and limit assay-specific biases, TCR repertoire library preparation and sequencing were carried out by different laboratories using diverse techniques. Study-wide conclusions, independent of this receptor: Pairwise subsampling led to the expectation that sequencing depth would affect the degree of clonotype sharing among donors. The small number of donors limited the genetic and exposure-history diversity represented. Estimated clonotype richness was generally larger for naive than for memory subsets. Sampling was restricted to blood, and TCR repertoires in tissues likely differ from the TCR repertoires found in blood. Rarefaction of sorted-subset datasets indicated incomplete sequencing despite the large sequencing depth. Compared with non-shared clonotypes, clonotypes shared by all four sorted-subset donors had higher generation probabilities. Approximately 5% of naive CD4, 3.5% of naive CD8, about 2.5% of memory CD4, and more than 0.35% of memory CD8 clonotypes were shared across several donors.

According to the germline V gene, CDR1 reads KGHSH and CDR2 reads LQKENI. V was cut back by 3 bases and J by 0 bases, leaving a gap of 8 bases between them. Inclusive of the bounding cysteine and phenylalanine, the CDR3 is 14 residues long. Of the read, only the CDR3 DNA is kept; its 42 bases are in frame from base 1. This clone was found a few times. Its specific antigen is unknown. Nothing much larger sits one base from this clone, and base qualities are not available. This sample also contains other DNA sequences that code for the same CDR3. The donors were healthy, HIV-negative adults with no recently reported acute infections or vaccinations. All donors were Caucasian adults living in Nashville, Tennessee, USA. Magnetic negative selection was used to enrich CD4+ T cells, after which naive cells were positively selected on CD45RA and the negative fraction became the memory subset. Blood was obtained by leukapheresis, after which PBMCs were separated by Ficoll-Histopaque density gradient centrifugation and cryopreserved in liquid nitrogen vapor phase. Analytical flow cytometry was used to check the purity and quantity of every magnetically sorted T cell population. Each sorted fraction had its genomic DNA isolated and then quantified by UV absorbance on a Nanodrop 2000c.

Using the deep immunoSEQ assay, multiplex PCR amplified TCR CDR3 regions from genomic DNA. For each cell subset, the extracted genomic DNA was distributed evenly across all wells of several immunoSEQ 96-well plates, and each plate served as one replicate. For sorted subsets, roughly 190 ng of genomic DNA, equivalent to 30,000 or so T cell genomes, went into each replicate PCR. Purified libraries were quantified with a Qubit 3.0 fluorometer, sized on a Bioanalyzer 2100, and re-quantified with the KAPA Library Quantification kit. Every immunoSEQ 96-well plate was sequenced on a dedicated single-read 150-cycle Illumina NextSeq 550 flow cell. From the authors' description of their analysis: The immunoSEQ output contained only junctional sequences without quality scores, so filtering could not match that applied to full-length reads. Sequences were annotated with PyIR, a Python wrapper for IgBLAST v1.9, using IMGT germline references to assign V/J genes and CDR3. Reads were removed for weak V/J assignments (E-value above 1e-6), missing CDR3, stop codons, out-of-frame junctions, or ambiguous translated residues. A V3J clonotype was defined by an identical inferred V gene, J gene, and CDR3 amino acid sequence. To compute the percentage overlap between repertoires, the number of shared unique clonotypes was divided by the size of the smaller repertoire. Richness of each repertoire was evaluated using RTK rarefaction, the Chao1 estimator, and Recon v2.1 estimates of unobserved clonotypes. Generation probabilities were computed with OLGA for all TCRbeta clonotypes obtained by the gDNA method from a few donors. The table comes from immuneACCESS by way of TCRdb, which keeps in-frame sequences with V and J called. Part of the clones is missing from these tables; in studies checked, under half for an unresolved V gene and the rest for unknown reasons. Clone size and the V and J calls come from that table; the DNA yielded D and trimming. The sample table lists about 1 million clones, 70% to 80% of them with a count of one. Clones ranked in the top ten supply approximately 1.5% of the sample.

The specimen sequenced was memory CD4+ T cells sorted from blood. The sample's cell subset or site, from its label and the paper: CD45RA-negative fraction. The chain is assembled from TRBV18 and TRBJ1-1; a weak D assignment points to TRBD1 (6 bases agree). The receptor was derived from a man younger than 35 in good health. The CDR3 region reads CASSPQGMNTEAFF. The nucleotide sequence reads as follows: TGTGCCAGCTCACCGCAGGGGATGAACACTGAAGCTTTCTTT.